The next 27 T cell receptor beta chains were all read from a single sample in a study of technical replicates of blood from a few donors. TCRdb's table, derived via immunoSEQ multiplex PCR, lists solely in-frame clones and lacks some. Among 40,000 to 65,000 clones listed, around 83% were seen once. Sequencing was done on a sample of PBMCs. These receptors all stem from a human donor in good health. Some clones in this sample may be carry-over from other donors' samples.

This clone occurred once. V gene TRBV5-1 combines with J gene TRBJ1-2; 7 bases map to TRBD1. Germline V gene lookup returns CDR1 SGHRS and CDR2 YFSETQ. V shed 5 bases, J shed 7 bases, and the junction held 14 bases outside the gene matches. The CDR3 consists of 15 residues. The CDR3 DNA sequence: TGCGCCAGCAGGCCGACCCTGACAGGGATCCCTGGCTACACCTTC. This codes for CASRPTLTGIPGYTF. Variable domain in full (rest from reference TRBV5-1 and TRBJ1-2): KAGVTQTPRYLIKTRGQQVTLSCSPISGHRSVSWYQQTPGQGLQFLFEYFSETQRNKGNFPGRFSGRQFSNSRSEMNVSTLELGDSALYLCASRPTLTGIPGYTFGSGTRLTVV.

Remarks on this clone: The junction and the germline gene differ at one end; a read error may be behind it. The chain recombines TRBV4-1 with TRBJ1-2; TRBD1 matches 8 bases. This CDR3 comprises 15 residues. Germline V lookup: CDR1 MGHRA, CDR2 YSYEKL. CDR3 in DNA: TGCGCCAGCAGCCAAACCCGGACAGGGACCCCAGGGGGTCCCTTC. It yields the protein CASSQTRTGTPGGPF.

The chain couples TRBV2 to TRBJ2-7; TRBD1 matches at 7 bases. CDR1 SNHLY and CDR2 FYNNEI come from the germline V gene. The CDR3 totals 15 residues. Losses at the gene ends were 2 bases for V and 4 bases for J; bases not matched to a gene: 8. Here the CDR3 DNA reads TGTGCCAGCAGTGAATACGCGACAGGGATGTACGAGCAGTACTTC. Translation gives CASSEYATGMYEQYF.

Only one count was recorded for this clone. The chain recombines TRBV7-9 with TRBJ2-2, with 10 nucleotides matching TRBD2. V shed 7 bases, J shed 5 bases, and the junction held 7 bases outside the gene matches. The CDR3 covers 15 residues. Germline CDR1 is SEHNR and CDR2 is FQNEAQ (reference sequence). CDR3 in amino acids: CASIPAGGRTGELFF. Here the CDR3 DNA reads TGTGCCAGCATCCCAGCGGGAGGGCGTACCGGGGAGCTGTTTTTT.

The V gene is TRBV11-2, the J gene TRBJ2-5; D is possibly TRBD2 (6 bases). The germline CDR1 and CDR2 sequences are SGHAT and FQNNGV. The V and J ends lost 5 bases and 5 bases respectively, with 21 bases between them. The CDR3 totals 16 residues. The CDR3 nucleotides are TGTGCCAGCAGCCTAGGGGTTAGGTGGGAGGCGGAGACCCAGTACTTC. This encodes CASSLGVRWEAETQYF. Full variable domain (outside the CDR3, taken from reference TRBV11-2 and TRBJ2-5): EAGVAQSPRYKIIEKRQSVAFWCNPISGHATLYWYQQILGQGPKLLIQFQNNGVVDDSQLPKDRFSAERLKGVDSTLKIQPAKLEDSAVYLCASSLGVRWEAETQYFGPGTRLLVL.

This CDR3 is CASSDSGSGGYDTQYF. CDR3 DNA sequence: TGTGCCAGCAGTGACTCTGGTAGCGGGGGGTACGATACGCAGTATTTT. The rearrangement uses TRBV6-4 and TRBJ2-3; 10 nucleotides align to TRBD2. From germline, CDR1 is MRHNA and CDR2 SNTAGT. This CDR3 has 16 residues. V lost 0 bases and J lost 6; bases outside the gene matches: 6.

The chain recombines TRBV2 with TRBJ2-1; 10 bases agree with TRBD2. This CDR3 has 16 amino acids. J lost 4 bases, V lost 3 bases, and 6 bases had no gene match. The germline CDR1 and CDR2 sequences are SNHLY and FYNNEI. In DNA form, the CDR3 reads TGTGCCAGCAGTGAGCGACTAGCGGGTCCTTACAATGAGCAGTTCTTC. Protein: CASSERLAGPYNEQFF. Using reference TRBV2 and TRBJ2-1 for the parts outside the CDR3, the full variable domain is EPEVTQTPSHQVTQMGQEVILRCVPISNHLYFYWYRQILGQKVEFLVSFYNNEISEKSEIFDDQFSVERPDGSNFTLKIRSTKLEDSAMYFCASSERLAGPYNEQFFGPGTRLTVL.

CDR3 nucleotide sequence: TGTGCCAGCAGCTCCAACCTAGTAGATACGCAGTATTTT. Translating it yields CASSSNLVDTQYF. The J gene is TRBJ2-3, the V gene TRBV7-6; D unclear. Germline V gene data show CDR1 as SGHVS and CDR2 as FNYEAQ. This CDR3 is 13 amino acids long. Trimming removed 4 bases from V and 5 bases from J, with 10 bases in between.

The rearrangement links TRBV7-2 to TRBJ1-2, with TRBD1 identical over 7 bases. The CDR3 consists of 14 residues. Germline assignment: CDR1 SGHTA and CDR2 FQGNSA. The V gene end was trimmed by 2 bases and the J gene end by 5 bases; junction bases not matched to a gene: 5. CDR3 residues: CASSLTGQTYGYTF. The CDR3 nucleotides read TGTGCCAGCAGCTTAACGGGACAGACATATGGCTACACCTTC.

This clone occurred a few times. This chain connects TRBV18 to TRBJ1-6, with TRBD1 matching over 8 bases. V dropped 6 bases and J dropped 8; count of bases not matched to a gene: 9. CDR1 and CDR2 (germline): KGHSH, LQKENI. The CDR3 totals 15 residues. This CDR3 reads CASSPGQGRHSPLHF. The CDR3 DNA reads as TGTGCCAGCTCCCCCGGACAGGGACGGCATTCACCCCTCCACTTT.

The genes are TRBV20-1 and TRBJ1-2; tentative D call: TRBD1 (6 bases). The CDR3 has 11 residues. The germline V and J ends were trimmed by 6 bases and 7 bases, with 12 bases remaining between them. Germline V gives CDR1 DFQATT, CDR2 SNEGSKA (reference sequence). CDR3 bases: TGCAGTGCGAGAATAGGGGGTGGCTACACCTTC. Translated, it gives CSARIGGGYTF.

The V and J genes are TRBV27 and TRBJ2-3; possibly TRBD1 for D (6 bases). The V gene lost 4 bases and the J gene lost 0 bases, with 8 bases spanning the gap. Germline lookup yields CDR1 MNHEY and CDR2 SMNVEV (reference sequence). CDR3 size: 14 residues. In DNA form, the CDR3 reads TGTGCCAGCAGTTACAGGGCTAGCACAGATACGCAGTATTTT. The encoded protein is CASSYRASTDTQYF.

CDR3: CASSLLGLAGANEQFF. Written as DNA, the CDR3 is TGTGCCAGCAGCTTATTAGGACTAGCGGGAGCCAATGAGCAGTTCTTC. J is TRBJ2-1 and V is TRBV7-6; 13 positions agree with TRBD2. J was trimmed by 6 bases and V by 2 bases; bases with no gene match: 4. Germline assignment: CDR1 SGHVS and CDR2 FNYEAQ. The CDR3 runs 16 residues.

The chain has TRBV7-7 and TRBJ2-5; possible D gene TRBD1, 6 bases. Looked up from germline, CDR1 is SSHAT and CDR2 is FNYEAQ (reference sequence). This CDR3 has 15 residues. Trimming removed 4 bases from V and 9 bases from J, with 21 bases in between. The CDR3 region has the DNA TGTGCCAGCAGCTCGAGTCAGGGGCCCTACTCCCCCCAGTACTTC. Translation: CASSSSQGPYSPQYF.

The CDR3 here is CASSLYPPQRGGPLQETQYF. The CDR3 DNA sequence: TGTGCCAGCAGTTTATACCCCCCACAGCGGGGGGGTCCCCTACAAGAGACCCAGTACTTC. The rearrangement joins TRBV27 to TRBJ2-5; TRBD2 aligns across 10 bases. The junction had 16 bases not matched to a gene; V was cut back by 1 base and J by 2 bases. The V gene's germline CDR1 is MNHEY and CDR2 SMNVEV (reference sequence). This CDR3 has 20 residues.

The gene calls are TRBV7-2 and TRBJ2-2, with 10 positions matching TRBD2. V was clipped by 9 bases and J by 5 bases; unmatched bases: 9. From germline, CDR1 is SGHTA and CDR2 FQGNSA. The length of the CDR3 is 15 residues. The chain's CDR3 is CASKAGGQGTGELFF. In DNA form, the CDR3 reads TGTGCCAGTAAAGCGGGGGGGCAAGGAACCGGGGAGCTGTTTTTT.

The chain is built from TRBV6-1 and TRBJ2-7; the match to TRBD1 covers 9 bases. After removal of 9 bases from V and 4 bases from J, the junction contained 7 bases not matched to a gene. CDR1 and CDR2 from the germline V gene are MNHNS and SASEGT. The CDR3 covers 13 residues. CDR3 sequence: CASGTGRKYEQYF. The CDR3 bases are TGTGCCAGTGGGACAGGGAGAAAATACGAGCAGTACTTC.

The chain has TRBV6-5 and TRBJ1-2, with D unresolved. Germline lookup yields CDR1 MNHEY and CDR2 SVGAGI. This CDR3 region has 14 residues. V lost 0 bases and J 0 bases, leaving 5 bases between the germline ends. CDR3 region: CASSYSRANYGYTF. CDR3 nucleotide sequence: TGTGCCAGCAGTTACTCGAGGGCTAACTATGGCTACACCTTC.

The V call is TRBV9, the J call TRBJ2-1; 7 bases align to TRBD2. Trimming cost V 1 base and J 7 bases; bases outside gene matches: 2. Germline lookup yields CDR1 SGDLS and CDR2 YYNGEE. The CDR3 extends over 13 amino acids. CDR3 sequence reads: CASSVRLANEQFF. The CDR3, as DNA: TGTGCCAGCAGCGTAAGACTAGCAAATGAGCAGTTCTTC.

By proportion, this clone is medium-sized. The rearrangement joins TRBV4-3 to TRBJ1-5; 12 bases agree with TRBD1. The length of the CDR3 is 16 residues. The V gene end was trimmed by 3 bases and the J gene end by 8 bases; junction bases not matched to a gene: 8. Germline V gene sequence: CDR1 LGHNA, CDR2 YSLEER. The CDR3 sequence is CASSQGTGGVGKPQHF. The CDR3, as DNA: TGCGCCAGCAGCCAGGGGACAGGGGGCGTCGGTAAGCCCCAGCATTTT.

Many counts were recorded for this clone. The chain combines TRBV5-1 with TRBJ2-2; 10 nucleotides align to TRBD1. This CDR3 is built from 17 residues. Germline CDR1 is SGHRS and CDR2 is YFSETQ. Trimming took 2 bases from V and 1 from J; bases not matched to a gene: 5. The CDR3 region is CASSFVRTGGNTGELFF. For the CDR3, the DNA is TGCGCCAGCAGCTTCGTTCGGACAGGGGGGAACACCGGGGAGCTGTTTTTT.

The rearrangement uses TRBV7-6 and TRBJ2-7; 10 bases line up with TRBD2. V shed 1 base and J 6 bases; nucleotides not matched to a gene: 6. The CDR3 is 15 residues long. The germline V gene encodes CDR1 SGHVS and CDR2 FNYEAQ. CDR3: CASSLDSASGGEQYF. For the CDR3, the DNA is TGTGCCAGCAGCTTAGATTCGGCTAGCGGGGGCGAGCAGTACTTC.

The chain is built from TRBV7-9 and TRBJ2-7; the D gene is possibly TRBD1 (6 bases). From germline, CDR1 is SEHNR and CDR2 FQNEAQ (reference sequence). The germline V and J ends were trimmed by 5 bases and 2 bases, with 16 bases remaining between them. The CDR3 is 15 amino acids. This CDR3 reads CASSVTGYLTYEQYF. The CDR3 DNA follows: TGTGCCAGCAGCGTAACAGGGTACTTAACCTACGAGCAGTACTTC. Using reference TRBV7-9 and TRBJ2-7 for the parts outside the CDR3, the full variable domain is DTGVSQNPRHKITKRGQNVTFRCDPISEHNRLYWYRQTLGQGPEFLTYFQNEAQLEKSRLLSDRFSAERPKGSFSTLEIQRTEQGDSAMYLCASSVTGYLTYEQYFGPGTRLTVT.

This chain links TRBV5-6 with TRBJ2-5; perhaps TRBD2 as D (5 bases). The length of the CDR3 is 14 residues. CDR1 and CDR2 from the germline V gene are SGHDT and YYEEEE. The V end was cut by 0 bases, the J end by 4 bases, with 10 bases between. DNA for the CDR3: TGTGCCAGCAGCTTGGTCGGCGGACTAGAGACCCAGTACTTC. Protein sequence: CASSLVGGLETQYF.

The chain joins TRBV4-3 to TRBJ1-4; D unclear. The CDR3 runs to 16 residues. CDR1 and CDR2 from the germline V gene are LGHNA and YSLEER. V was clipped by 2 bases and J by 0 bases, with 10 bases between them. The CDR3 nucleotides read TGCGCCAGCAGCCAATTTGTAGGAGCAACTAATGAAAAACTGTTTTTT. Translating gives CASSQFVGATNEKLFF.

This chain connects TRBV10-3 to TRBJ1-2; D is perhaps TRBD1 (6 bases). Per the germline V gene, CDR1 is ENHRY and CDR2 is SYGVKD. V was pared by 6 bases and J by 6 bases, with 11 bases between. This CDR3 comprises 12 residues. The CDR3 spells CAIRLQGHGYTF. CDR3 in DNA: TGTGCCATCAGGTTACAGGGTCATGGCTACACCTTC.

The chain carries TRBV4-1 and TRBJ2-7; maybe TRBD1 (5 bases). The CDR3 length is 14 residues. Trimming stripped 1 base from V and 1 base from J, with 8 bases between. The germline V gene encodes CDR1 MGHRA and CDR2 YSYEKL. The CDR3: CASSQGTSSYEQYF. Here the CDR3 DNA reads TGCGCCAGCAGCCAAGGGACATCATCCTACGAGCAGTACTTC.